This TCR beta chain is drawn from a study of blood T cell repertoires in COVID-19. Germline V CDR1 and CDR2: MDHEN, SYDVKM. V was cut by 3 bases and J by 1 base, with 8 bases left in between. The CDR3 sequence is 14 residues long. As originally analysed: Reference gene primer amplification gave nucleated cell count estimates. Only in-frame clones appear in the TCRdb table, and some are missing; sequencing was by immunoSEQ multiplex PCR. That table supplies the V and J calls and clone size; D and trimming were determined from the DNA. The repertoire holds roughly 100,000 clones, with around 93% as singletons.

The sequence was collected from a man aged 45 to 65 with acute or convalescent COVID-19. The sequenced sample consisted of peripheral blood. V gene TRBV28 combines with J gene TRBJ2-3; tentatively, D is TRBD1 (5 bases). The CDR3 DNA sequence: TGTGCCAGCAGTTTCTTACAGGGCACAGATACGCAGTATTTT. Amino acid sequence: CASSFLQGTDTQYF.